The subject of this entry is one TCR beta chain. Its target is not known. After removal of 5 bases from V and 1 base from J, the junction contained 5 bases not matched to a gene. CDR1 is SGHVS, CDR2 FNYEAQ, per germline. The length of the CDR3 is 14 residues. The record originates from a study of OX40 agonist ivuxolimab in advanced cancers. About the study: As their treatment, patients were administered ivuxolimab, an agonistic anti-OX40 (CD134) antibody.

Sequencing used immunoSEQ multiplex PCR; TCRdb keeps in-frame clones, though not all of them. The sample has approximately 84,000 clones; about 93% are singletons. Study-wide results and limits: Part of the nonresponder group also had normalized T-cell clonal expansion that was low. Blood T cells, both CD4+ and CD8+, expanded clonally by week 6 at 0.1 to 3.0 mg/kg. Antigens targeted by the expanded peripheral T cells were not determined.

The rearrangement links TRBV7-6 to TRBJ2-7; the match to TRBD1 covers 7 bases. This receptor was obtained from an adult with an advanced solid tumor such as melanoma, head and neck, liver or kidney cancer. The sequences come from CD4+ or CD8+ T cells sorted from blood, collected in a trial of the OX40 agonist ivuxolimab. The CDR3 region is CASSRLTGSYEQYF. In nucleotides, the CDR3 is TGTGCCAGCAGCCGCTTGACAGGGTCCTACGAGCAGTACTTC. Variable domain in full (rest from reference TRBV7-6 and TRBJ2-7): GAGVSQSPRYKVTKRGQDVALRCDPISGHVSLYWYRQALGQGPEFLTYFNYEAQQDKSGLPNDRFSAERPEGSISTLTIQRTEQRDSAMYRCASSRLTGSYEQYFGPGTRLTVT.